One sample yielded the 28 T cell receptor beta chains listed below, sequenced in a study of vaccination and CD4 T cells after COVID-19. Sequenced with the Oncomine TCR Beta short-read assay was DNA taken from cultured CD4+ T cells. A single record per CDR3 protein comes from TCRdb applying MiXCR to the PCR reads. The sample carries 12,000 to 15,000 distinct CDR3 sequences, approximately 52% recorded once. What these receptors recognize is not known. Treatment defined: roughly 10-day PBMC culture with coronavirus spike peptide pools or control peptides (ViraFEST assay). Sequenced input: CD4+ T cells from blood, cultured in vitro. All receptors derive from a human donor who had recovered from COVID-19.

The chain joins TRBV4-1 to TRBJ1-4; D is unclear. This CDR3 contains 12 residues. CDR1 MGHRA and CDR2 YSYEKL come from the germline V gene. Trimming took 4 bases from V and 8 from J, leaving 8 bases between them. The CDR3 sequence: CASSLLGEKLFF. The CDR3 bases are TGCGCCAGCAGCCTCTTAGGGGAAAAACTGTTTTTT.

The chain employs TRBV5-1 and TRBJ1-6, with a weak D call TRBD1 (5 bases). The CDR3 has 15 residues. Germline assignment: CDR1 SGHRS and CDR2 YFSETQ. The V end was cut by 6 bases, the J end by 5 bases, with 15 bases between. CDR3 nucleotides: TGCGCCAGCACTCCCGTGGGGGGAGATAATTCACCCCTCCACTTT. As protein: CASTPVGGDNSPLHF.

V and J are TRBV11-2 and TRBJ2-7; D call uncertain. Germline-derived CDR1 and CDR2 are SGHAT and FQNNGV. The CDR3 extends over 14 amino acids. Trimming pared 1 base from V and 3 bases from J, leaving 10 bases between. CDR3 nucleotide sequence: TGTGCCAGCAGCTTAGGGACCAATATCTACGAGCAGTACTTC. Protein product: CASSLGTNIYEQYF.

V gene TRBV6-1 combines with J gene TRBJ2-7, with TRBD1 matching 7 bases. J gave up 4 bases and V 5 bases, and 8 bases lay outside the gene matches. This CDR3 is built from 14 residues. Germline V lookup: CDR1 MNHNS, CDR2 SASEGT. The CDR3 protein is CASSRAGGGYEQYF. For the CDR3, the DNA is TGTGCCAGCAGTCGGGCAGGGGGTGGTTACGAGCAGTACTTC.

J is TRBJ2-1 and V is TRBV6-1, with D unresolved. CDR1 and CDR2 (germline): MNHNS, SASEGT. Trimming left V 2 bases short and J 7 bases short, with 6 bases between. CDR3 length: 12 residues. The CDR3 region is CASSELQNEQFF. DNA of the CDR3: TGTGCCAGCAGTGAACTCCAGAATGAGCAGTTCTTC.

This clonotype showed up just a few times. The chain is built from TRBV24-1 and TRBJ2-6; no clear D gene. This CDR3 has 16 amino acids. In germline, CDR1 is KGHDR, CDR2 SFDVKD. V lost 4 bases, J lost 0 bases, and 9 bases lay in between. CDR3 bases: TGTGCCACCAGTGAGAGTGACGGCTCTGGGGCCAACGTCCTGACTTTC. Translating gives CATSESDGSGANVLTF.

A few counts support this clonotype. CDR3 bases: TGCAGTGCTAGTGCTGGGGGAGTGGGAAACACTGAAGCTTTCTTT. The encoded protein is CSASAGGVGNTEAFF. This rearrangement joins TRBV20-1 to TRBJ1-1, with D perhaps matching TRBD1 (5 bases). Trimming left V 3 bases short and J 2 bases short, with 16 bases between. Looked up from germline, CDR1 is DFQATT and CDR2 is SNEGSKA (reference sequence). CDR3 length: 15 amino acids.

Only a few counts were recorded for this clonotype. J is TRBJ1-2 and V is TRBV7-8; possibly TRBD1 for D (5 bases). Trimming removed 5 bases from V and 4 bases from J, with 17 bases in between. The germline gives CDR1 SGHVS, CDR2 FQNEAQ. This CDR3 is 15 amino acids long. CDR3 loop: CASSRRGEGLYGYTF. In DNA, the CDR3 is TGTGCCAGCAGCCGACGAGGGGAGGGCCTCTATGGCTACACCTTC.

The CDR3 coding sequence is TGTGCCAGCAGCCAGAGGCGGGATGGTAGCACAGATACGCAGTATTTT. Its protein is CASSQRRDGSTDTQYF. The rearrangement joins TRBV7-2 to TRBJ2-3, with D possibly matching TRBD2 (6 bases). The CDR3 contains 16 residues. Germline CDR1 is SGHTA and CDR2 is FQGNSA. Trimming pared 5 bases from V and 0 bases from J, leaving 15 bases between.

This chain uses TRBV7-2 with TRBJ2-7; D is perhaps TRBD2 (6 bases). CDR1 and CDR2 from the germline V gene are SGHTA and FQGNSA. This CDR3 region has 14 residues. V dropped 0 bases and J dropped 2 bases, with 8 bases sitting between them. The CDR3 DNA is TGTGCCAGCAGCTTAGCCGGGAGTCCCTACGAGCAGTACTTC. Amino acid sequence: CASSLAGSPYEQYF.

This clonotype was seen a few times. V is TRBV6-1 and J is TRBJ1-1; 7 bases match TRBD1. From germline, CDR1 is MNHNS and CDR2 SASEGT. J lost 0 bases, V lost 6 bases, and 4 bases had no gene match. This CDR3 contains 14 residues. The CDR3: CASSIQGLNTEAFF. CDR3 bases: TGTGCCAGCAGCATACAGGGGTTGAACACTGAAGCTTTCTTT.

The chain is built from TRBV20-1 and TRBJ2-7; the D gene is possibly TRBD2 (5 bases). The CDR3 is 11 amino acids. Trimming pared 7 bases from V and 7 bases from J, leaving 14 bases between. Germline V gives CDR1 DFQATT, CDR2 SNEGSKA (reference sequence). DNA of the CDR3: TGCAGTGGGCGGGCCCAGGAGGAGCAGTACTTC. Residues: CSGRAQEEQYF.

This clonotype showed up just once. The chain links TRBV7-9 to TRBJ1-1, with 7 positions matching TRBD1. Losses at the gene ends were 9 bases for V and 1 base for J; bases not matched to a gene: 5. The CDR3 sequence is 13 residues long. The germline V gene encodes CDR1 SEHNR and CDR2 FQNEAQ (reference sequence). CDR3 DNA: TGTGCCAGTAAGGGACAGCCGAACACTGAAGCTTTCTTT. The encoded protein is CASKGQPNTEAFF.

The V gene is TRBV5-1, the J gene TRBJ1-2, with 8 bases aligning to TRBD1. The CDR3 consists of 13 residues. Germline lookup yields CDR1 SGHRS and CDR2 YFSETQ. V was pared by 3 bases and J by 4 bases, with 2 bases of the junction left unmatched. CDR3 nucleotide sequence: TGCGCCAGCAGCTCTACAGGGGGCTATGGCTACACCTTC. As protein: CASSSTGGYGYTF.

Relative to its sample, this clonotype is medium-sized. The chain couples TRBV7-9 to TRBJ1-6; no clear D. Trimming left V 1 base short and J 7 bases short, with 5 bases between. The CDR3 consists of 13 residues. The germline gives CDR1 SEHNR, CDR2 FQNEAQ (reference sequence). As DNA, the CDR3 is TGTGCCAGCAGCTTAGAGGGAAATTCACCCCTCCACTTT. Protein sequence: CASSLEGNSPLHF.

This clonotype was observed a few times. This chain links TRBV24-1 with TRBJ2-5; the match to TRBD1 covers 7 bases. The CDR3 has 15 amino acids. Germline V gene lookup returns CDR1 KGHDR and CDR2 SFDVKD. The V gene end was trimmed by 5 bases and the J gene end by 2 bases; junction bases not matched to a gene: 7. The CDR3 region is CATSAPGQSQETQYF. CDR3 nucleotide sequence: TGTGCCACCAGTGCCCCGGGACAGTCTCAAGAGACCCAGTACTTC.

The V and J genes are TRBV28 and TRBJ2-2, with D perhaps TRBD2 (7 bases). The CDR3 is 15 amino acids. V was pared by 3 bases and J by 4 bases, with 12 bases between. In germline, CDR1 is MDHEN, CDR2 SYDVKM. The CDR3 protein is CASSLVGGGTGELFF. For the CDR3, the DNA is TGTGCCAGCAGTTTGGTGGGAGGGGGCACCGGGGAGCTGTTTTTT.

CDR3: CASSYSAGSSYEQYF. Written as DNA, the CDR3 is TGTGCCAGCAGTTATTCCGCAGGGTCCTCCTACGAGCAGTACTTC. The chain couples TRBV6-2 or TRBV6-3 to TRBJ2-7, with a tentative D call TRBD1 (5 bases). The V end lost 3 bases, the J end lost 0 bases, and 12 bases lay between the germline ends. This CDR3 contains 15 residues. In germline, CDR1 is MNHEY, CDR2 SVGEGT.

This chain links TRBV24-1 with TRBJ2-3, with TRBD1 matching over 7 bases. This CDR3 is built from 14 residues. Germline CDR1 is KGHDR and CDR2 is SFDVKD. V gave up 4 bases and J gave up 4 bases; unmatched junction bases: 4. As DNA, the CDR3 is TGTGCCACCAGTGACCGAACAGGGGCAGATACGCAGTATTTT. Translated: CATSDRTGADTQYF.

This clonotype occurred a few times. The chain employs TRBV6-2 or TRBV6-3 and TRBJ1-2; unclear D gene. The CDR3 consists of 14 residues. CDR1 and CDR2 from the germline V gene are MNHEY and SVGEGT. The ends were cut back, 3 bases at V and 8 bases at J, with 16 bases in the middle. CDR3 region: CASSYQPERKGYTF. The CDR3 DNA sequence: TGTGCCAGCAGTTATCAGCCGGAACGGAAAGGCTACACCTTC.

V and J are TRBV14 and TRBJ2-1; 11 positions match TRBD2. Germline V lookup: CDR1 SGHDN, CDR2 FVKESK. This CDR3 is built from 18 residues. After removal of 0 bases from V and 6 bases from J, the junction contained 10 bases not matched to a gene. The CDR3 bases are TGTGCCAGCAGCCAAGATATTCCTCTAGCGGGAGGTCGCAATGAGCAGTTCTTC. It specifies CASSQDIPLAGGRNEQFF.

This chain joins TRBV6-5 and TRBJ2-2; 7 positions match TRBD2. The CDR3 is made up of 14 amino acids. Germline V gene lookup returns CDR1 MNHEY and CDR2 SVGAGI. The trim removed 0 bases at V and 7 bases at J, leaving 2 bases unmatched. CDR3 sequence reads: CASSYSRTSGELFF. The CDR3 DNA reads as TGTGCCAGCAGTTACTCGCGGACTAGCGGGGAGCTGTTTTTT.

In its sample, this clonotype was seen a few times. This chain joins TRBV20-1 and TRBJ1-2; D gene ambiguous. The V gene's germline CDR1 is DFQATT and CDR2 SNEGSKA (reference sequence). V dropped 6 bases and J dropped 4 bases, with 18 bases sitting between them. This CDR3 is 14 amino acids long. The CDR3 DNA is TGCAGTGCCACCTCTCCACAGCTTCCCTATGGCTACACCTTC. It encodes CSATSPQLPYGYTF.

This clonotype was seen only a few times. The genes are TRBV5-1 and TRBJ1-1; D perhaps matches TRBD1 (6 bases). This CDR3 is built from 14 residues. Deletions cut 2 bases from V and 4 bases from J, with 12 bases between. Germline-derived CDR1 and CDR2 are SGHRS and YFSETQ. The CDR3 bases are TGCGCCAGCAGCTTTGGGGGGCTAGGCACTGAAGCTTTCTTT. It codes for CASSFGGLGTEAFF.

The chain links TRBV6-1 to TRBJ1-5; D is uncertain. Trimming stripped 8 bases from V and 5 bases from J, with 10 bases between. CDR1 and CDR2 from the germline V gene are MNHNS and SASEGT. The CDR3 is made up of 12 amino acids. The chain's CDR3 is CASEGRDQPQHF. In nucleotides, the CDR3 is TGTGCCAGCGAAGGGCGGGATCAGCCCCAGCATTTT.

The chain joins TRBV2 to TRBJ1-6, with 8 bases fitting TRBD1. Unmatched junction bases numbered 8, after V lost 5 bases and J lost 5 bases. This CDR3 spans 16 amino acids. CDR1 SNHLY and CDR2 FYNNEI come from the germline V gene. The CDR3 is CASSPDRGGNNSPLHF. The CDR3 nucleotides are TGTGCCAGCAGTCCCGACAGGGGTGGTAATAATTCACCCCTCCACTTT. The complete variable domain, with remaining parts taken from reference TRBV2 and TRBJ1-6, reads EPEVTQTPSHQVTQMGQEVILRCVPISNHLYFYWYRQILGQKVEFLVSFYNNEISEKSEIFDDQFSVERPDGSNFTLKIRSTKLEDSAMYFCASSPDRGGNNSPLHFGNGTRLTVT.

The sample holds one count of this clonotype. The J gene is TRBJ1-5, the V gene TRBV19, with 7 bases that match TRBD1. The length of the CDR3 is 15 residues. V lost 1 base and J lost 5; bases outside the gene matches: 5. In germline, CDR1 is LNHDA, CDR2 SQIVND (reference sequence). The CDR3 nucleotides are TGTGCCAGTAGTATAGCTGGGACAGTGTATCAGCCCCAGCATTTT. Protein: CASSIAGTVYQPQHF.

V and J are TRBV2 and TRBJ2-2, with D possibly matching TRBD2 (5 bases). V was clipped by 8 bases and J by 0 bases, with 13 bases between them. The CDR3 sequence is 15 residues long. The germline V gene has CDR1 SNHLY and CDR2 FYNNEI. The CDR3 loop reads CASSRDYTNTGELFF. The CDR3 nucleotides are TGTGCCAGCTCAAGAGACTACACGAACACCGGGGAGCTGTTTTTT.